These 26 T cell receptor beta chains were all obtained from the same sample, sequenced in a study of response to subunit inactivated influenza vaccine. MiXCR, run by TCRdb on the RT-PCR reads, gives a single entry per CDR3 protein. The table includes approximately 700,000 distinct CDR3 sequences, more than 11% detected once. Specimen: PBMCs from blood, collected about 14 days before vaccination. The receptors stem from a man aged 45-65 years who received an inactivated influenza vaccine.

The DNA of the CDR3 is TGCGCCAGCAGCCAAGATATGAGGGGCGCCTATGGCTACACCTTC. Translation: CASSQDMRGAYGYTF. The rearrangement links TRBV4-3 to TRBJ1-2; possibly TRBD1 for D (5 bases). CDR3 size: 15 residues. Germline CDR1 LGHNA, CDR2 YSLEER. V dropped 0 bases and J dropped 4 bases, with 12 bases sitting between them.

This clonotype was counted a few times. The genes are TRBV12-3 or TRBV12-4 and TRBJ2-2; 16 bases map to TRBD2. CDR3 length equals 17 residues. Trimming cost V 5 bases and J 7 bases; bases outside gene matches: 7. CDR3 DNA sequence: TGTGCCAGCAGTAAAGGGACTAGCGGGAGGGCAATCGGGGAGCTGTTTTTT. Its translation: CASSKGTSGRAIGELFF.

The chain's CDR3 is CASRDGTGIHEQYF. CDR3 coding DNA: TGCGCCAGCAGGGACGGGACAGGGATTCACGAGCAGTACTTC. The rearrangement joins TRBV10-2 to TRBJ2-7, with 9 positions matching TRBD1. V was clipped by 6 bases and J by 5 bases; unmatched bases: 8. CDR1 and CDR2 from the germline V gene are WSHSY and SAAADI. The CDR3 is 14 amino acids.

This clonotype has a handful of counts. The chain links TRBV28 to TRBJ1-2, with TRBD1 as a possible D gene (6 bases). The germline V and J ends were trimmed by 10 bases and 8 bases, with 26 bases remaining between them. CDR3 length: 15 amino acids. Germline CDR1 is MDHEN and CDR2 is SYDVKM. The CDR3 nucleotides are TGTGCCATCCCGGGGGGGGCAGATGCAGGCCTAGGCTACACCTTC. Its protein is CAIPGGADAGLGYTF.

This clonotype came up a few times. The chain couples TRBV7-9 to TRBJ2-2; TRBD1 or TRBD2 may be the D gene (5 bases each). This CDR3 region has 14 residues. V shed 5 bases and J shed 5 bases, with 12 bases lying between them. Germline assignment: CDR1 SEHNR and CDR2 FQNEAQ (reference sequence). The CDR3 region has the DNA TGTGCCAGCAGCGGGGACGGGGAGACCGGGGAGCTGTTTTTT. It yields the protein CASSGDGETGELFF. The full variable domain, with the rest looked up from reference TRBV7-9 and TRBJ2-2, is DTGVSQNPRHKITKRGQNVTFRCDPISEHNRLYWYRQTLGQGPEFLTYFQNEAQLEKSRLLSDRFSAERPKGSFSTLEIQRTEQGDSAMYLCASSGDGETGELFFGEGSRLTVL.

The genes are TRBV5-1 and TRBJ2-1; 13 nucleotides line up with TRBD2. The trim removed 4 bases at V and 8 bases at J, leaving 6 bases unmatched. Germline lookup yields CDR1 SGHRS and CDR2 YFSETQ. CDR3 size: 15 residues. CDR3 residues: CASSPRLAGGHEQFF. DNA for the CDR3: TGCGCCAGCAGCCCACGACTAGCGGGGGGCCATGAGCAGTTCTTC.

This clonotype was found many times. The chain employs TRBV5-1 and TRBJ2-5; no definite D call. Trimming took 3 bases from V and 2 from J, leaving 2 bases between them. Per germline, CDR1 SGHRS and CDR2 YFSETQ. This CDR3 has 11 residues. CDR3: CASSWQETQYF. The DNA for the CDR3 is TGCGCCAGCAGCTGGCAAGAGACCCAGTACTTC.

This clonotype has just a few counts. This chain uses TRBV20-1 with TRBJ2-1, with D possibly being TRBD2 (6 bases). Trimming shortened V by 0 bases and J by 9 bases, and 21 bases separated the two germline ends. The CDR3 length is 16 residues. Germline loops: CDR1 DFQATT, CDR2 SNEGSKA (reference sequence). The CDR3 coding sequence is TGCAGTGCTAGAGATCGATCGGCTAGCGTCATATGTGAGCAGTTCTTC. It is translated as CSARDRSASVICEQFF.

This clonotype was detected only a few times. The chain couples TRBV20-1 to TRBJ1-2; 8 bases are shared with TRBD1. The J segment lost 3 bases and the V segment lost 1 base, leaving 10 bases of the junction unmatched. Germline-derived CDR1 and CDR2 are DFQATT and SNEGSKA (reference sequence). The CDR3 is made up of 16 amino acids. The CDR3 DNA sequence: TGCAGTGCTAGAGCGGACAGGGTGTTTAAGGACTATGGCTACACCTTC. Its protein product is CSARADRVFKDYGYTF.

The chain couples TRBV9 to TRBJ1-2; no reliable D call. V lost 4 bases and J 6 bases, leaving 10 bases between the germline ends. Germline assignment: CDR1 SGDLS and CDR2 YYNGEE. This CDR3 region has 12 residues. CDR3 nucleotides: TGTGCCAGCAGCACATGGACCCATGGCTACACCTTC. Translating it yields CASSTWTHGYTF. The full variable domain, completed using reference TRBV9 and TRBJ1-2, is DSGVTQTPKHLITATGQRVTLRCSPRSGDLSVYWYQQSLDQGLQFLIQYYNGEERAKGNILERFSAQQFPDLHSELNLSSLELGDSALYFCASSTWTHGYTFGSGTRLTVV.

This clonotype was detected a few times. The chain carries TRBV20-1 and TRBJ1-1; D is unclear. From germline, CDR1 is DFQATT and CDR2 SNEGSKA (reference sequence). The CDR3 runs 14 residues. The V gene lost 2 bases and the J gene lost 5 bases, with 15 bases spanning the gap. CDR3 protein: CSARKAGGGTEAFF. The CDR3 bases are TGCAGTGCTAGAAAAGCAGGAGGAGGGACTGAAGCTTTCTTT.

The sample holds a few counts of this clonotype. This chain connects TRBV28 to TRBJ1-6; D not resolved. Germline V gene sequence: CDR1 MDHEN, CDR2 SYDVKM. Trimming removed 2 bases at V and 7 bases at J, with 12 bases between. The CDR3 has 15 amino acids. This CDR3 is CASSLPTAANSPLHF. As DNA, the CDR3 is TGTGCCAGCAGTTTACCAACGGCCGCGAATTCACCCCTCCACTTT.

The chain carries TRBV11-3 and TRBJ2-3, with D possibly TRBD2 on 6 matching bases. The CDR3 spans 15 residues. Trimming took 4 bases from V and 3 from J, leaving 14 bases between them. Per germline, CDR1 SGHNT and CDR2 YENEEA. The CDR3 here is CASSSTRLGTDTQYF. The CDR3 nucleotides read TGTGCCAGCAGCTCCACTCGACTAGGGACAGATACGCAGTATTTT.

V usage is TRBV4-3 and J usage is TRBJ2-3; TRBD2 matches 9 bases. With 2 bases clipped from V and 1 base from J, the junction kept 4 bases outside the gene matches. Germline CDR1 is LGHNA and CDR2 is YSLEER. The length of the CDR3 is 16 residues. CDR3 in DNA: TGCGCCAGCAGCCAATTTAGCGGGAGTGGCACAGATACGCAGTATTTT. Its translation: CASSQFSGSGTDTQYF.

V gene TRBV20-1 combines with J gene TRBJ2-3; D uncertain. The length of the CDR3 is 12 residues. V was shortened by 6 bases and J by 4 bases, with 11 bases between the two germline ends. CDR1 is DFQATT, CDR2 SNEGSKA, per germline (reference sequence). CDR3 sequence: CSAGSPPDTQYF. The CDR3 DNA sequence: TGCAGTGCGGGAAGTCCCCCAGATACGCAGTATTTT.

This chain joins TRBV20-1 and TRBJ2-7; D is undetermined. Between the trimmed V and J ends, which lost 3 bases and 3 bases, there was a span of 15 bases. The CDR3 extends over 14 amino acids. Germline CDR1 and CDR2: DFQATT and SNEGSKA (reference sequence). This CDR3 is CSARSPTIDYEQYF. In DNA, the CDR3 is TGCAGTGCTAGGTCTCCAACAATTGACTACGAGCAGTACTTC.

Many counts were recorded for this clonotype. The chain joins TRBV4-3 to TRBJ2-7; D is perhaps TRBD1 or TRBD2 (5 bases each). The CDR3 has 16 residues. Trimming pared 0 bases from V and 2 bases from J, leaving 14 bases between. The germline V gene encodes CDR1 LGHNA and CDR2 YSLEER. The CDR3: CASSQDRRQGPYEQYF. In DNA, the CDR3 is TGCGCCAGCAGCCAAGATCGGCGGCAGGGACCCTACGAGCAGTACTTC.

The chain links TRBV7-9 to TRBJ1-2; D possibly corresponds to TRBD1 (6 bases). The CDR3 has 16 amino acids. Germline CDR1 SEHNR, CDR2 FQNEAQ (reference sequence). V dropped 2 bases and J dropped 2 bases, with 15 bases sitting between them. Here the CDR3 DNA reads TGTGCCAGCAGCTTAAGCGCCAGGGGCGTAAACTATGGCTACACCTTC. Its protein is CASSLSARGVNYGYTF. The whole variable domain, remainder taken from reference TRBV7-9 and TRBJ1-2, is DTGVSQNPRHKITKRGQNVTFRCDPISEHNRLYWYRQTLGQGPEFLTYFQNEAQLEKSRLLSDRFSAERPKGSFSTLEIQRTEQGDSAMYLCASSLSARGVNYGYTFGSGTRLTVV.

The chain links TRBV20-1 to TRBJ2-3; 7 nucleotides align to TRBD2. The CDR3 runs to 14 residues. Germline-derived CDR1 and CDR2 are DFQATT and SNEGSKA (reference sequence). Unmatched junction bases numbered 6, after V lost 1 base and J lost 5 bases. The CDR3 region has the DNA TGCAGTGCTAGAGGAGGCGGGAGAATAGATACGCAGTATTTT. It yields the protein CSARGGGRIDTQYF.

This CDR3 is CASSIPDRPNLYGYTF. The CDR3, as DNA: TGTGCCAGCAGCATCCCGGACAGACCTAACCTCTATGGCTACACCTTC. The V call is TRBV7-9, the J call TRBJ1-2; D might be TRBD1 (6 bases). From germline, CDR1 is SEHNR and CDR2 FQNEAQ (reference sequence). V shed 5 bases and J shed 4 bases, with 20 bases lying between them. The CDR3 is 16 residues long.

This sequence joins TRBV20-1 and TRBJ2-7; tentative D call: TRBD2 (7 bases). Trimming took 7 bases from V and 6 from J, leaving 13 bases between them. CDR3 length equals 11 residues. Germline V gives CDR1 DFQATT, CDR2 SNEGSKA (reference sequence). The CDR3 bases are TGCAGTGGCTGGGGGGGCGGCGAGCAGTACTTC. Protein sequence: CSGWGGGEQYF.

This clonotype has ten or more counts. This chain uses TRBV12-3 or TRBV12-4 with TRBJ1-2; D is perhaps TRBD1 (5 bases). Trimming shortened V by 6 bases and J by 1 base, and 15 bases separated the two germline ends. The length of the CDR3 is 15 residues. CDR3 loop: CASSLREGNNYGYTF. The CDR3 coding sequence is TGTGCCAGCAGCCTCAGGGAGGGGAATAACTATGGCTACACCTTC.

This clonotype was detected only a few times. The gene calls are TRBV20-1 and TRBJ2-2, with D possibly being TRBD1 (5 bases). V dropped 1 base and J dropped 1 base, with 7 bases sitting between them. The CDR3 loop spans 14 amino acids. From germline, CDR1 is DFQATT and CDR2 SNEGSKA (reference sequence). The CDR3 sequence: CSARVRENTGELFF. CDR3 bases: TGCAGTGCTAGAGTCAGGGAGAACACCGGGGAGCTGTTTTTT.

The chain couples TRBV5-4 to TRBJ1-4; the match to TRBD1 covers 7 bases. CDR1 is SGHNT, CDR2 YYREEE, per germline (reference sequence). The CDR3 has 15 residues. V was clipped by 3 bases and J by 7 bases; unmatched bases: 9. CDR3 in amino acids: CASSSGTARGEKLFF. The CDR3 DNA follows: TGTGCCAGCAGCTCGGGGACAGCTCGGGGTGAAAAACTGTTTTTT.

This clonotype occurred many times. CDR3 amino acids: CASSYSGDYEQYF. In DNA form, the CDR3 reads TGTGCCAGCAGCTATTCCGGCGACTACGAGCAGTACTTC. The rearrangement joins TRBV5-4 to TRBJ2-7; unclear D gene. Germline V gene lookup returns CDR1 SGHNT and CDR2 YYREEE (reference sequence). The V end was cut by 3 bases, the J end by 3 bases, with 10 bases between. The CDR3 is 13 amino acids.

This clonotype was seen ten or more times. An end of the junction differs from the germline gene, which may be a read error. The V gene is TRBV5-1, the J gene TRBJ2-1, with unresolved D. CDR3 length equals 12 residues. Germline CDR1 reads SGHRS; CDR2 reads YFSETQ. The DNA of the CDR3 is TGTGCCAGCAGCCTAGGCCCCAATGAGCAGTTCTTC. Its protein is CASSLGPNEQFF.